Shown below are 18 T cell receptor beta chains from a single sample sequenced in a study of radiation and T cells in renal cell carcinoma. Treatment indicated: 15 Gy SBRT to primary tumor, nephrectomy 4 weeks later. TCRdb keeps only in-frame clones here, not all; method: immunoSEQ multiplex PCR. The table has approximately 18,000 clones, approximately 60% seen once; the top ten hold about 12%. The sample here was tumor tissue, taken from a patient whose treatment included radiotherapy and nephrectomy. These receptors were collected from a woman in her sixties or seventies with renal cell carcinoma.

V is TRBV9 and J is TRBJ1-2; D uncertain. V gave up 4 bases and J gave up 2 bases, with 15 bases separating them. Germline-derived CDR1 and CDR2 are SGDLS and YYNGEE. CDR3 length: 15 residues. The CDR3 is CASSPDPGGNYGYTF. The CDR3 DNA sequence: TGTGCCAGCAGCCCAGACCCGGGAGGAAACTATGGCTACACCTTC.

This clone was seen only a few times. The V and J genes are TRBV27 and TRBJ1-1; D gene ambiguous. In germline, CDR1 is MNHEY, CDR2 SMNVEV (reference sequence). The CDR3 extends over 13 amino acids. Trimming left V 3 bases short and J 1 base short, with 6 bases between. CDR3 loop: CASSFLRNTEAFF. CDR3 coding DNA: TGTGCCAGCAGTTTCCTCAGGAACACTGAAGCTTTCTTT.

The chain recombines TRBV4-3 with TRBJ2-7; no definite D call. This CDR3 spans 14 amino acids. V gave up 5 bases and J gave up 1 base, with 12 bases separating them. Germline V gene data show CDR1 as LGHNA and CDR2 as YSLEER. The CDR3 region is CASSSRTDSYEQYF. DNA for the CDR3: TGCGCCAGCAGCTCCCGGACGGATTCCTACGAGCAGTACTTC.

CDR3 DNA: TGCGCCAGCAGCCTCAACCGACAGGGTAACCAGCCCCAGCATTTT. Its translation is CASSLNRQGNQPQHF. V is TRBV4-3 and J is TRBJ1-5, with 7 bases fitting TRBD1. The germline V gene has CDR1 LGHNA and CDR2 YSLEER. Unmatched junction bases numbered 10, after V lost 4 bases and J lost 7 bases. The CDR3 loop spans 15 amino acids.

V and J are TRBV5-1 and TRBJ1-3, with D tentatively TRBD1 (6 bases). Trimming took 5 bases from V and 5 from J, leaving 11 bases between them. The germline gives CDR1 SGHRS, CDR2 YFSETQ. The CDR3 loop spans 13 amino acids. DNA for the CDR3: TGCGCCAGCAGTAAGGACAGCAGAAACACCATATATTTT. Its translation: CASSKDSRNTIYF.

The CDR3 sequence: CASASGVDLLYGYTF. CDR3 bases: TGCGCCAGCGCTTCGGGAGTGGATCTCCTCTATGGCTACACCTTC. The chain recombines TRBV5-1 with TRBJ1-2; the D is unclear. Per the germline V gene, CDR1 is SGHRS and CDR2 is YFSETQ. The CDR3 is made up of 15 amino acids. Trimming stripped 7 bases from V and 4 bases from J, with 20 bases between.

This clone was seen a few times. The chain couples TRBV19 to TRBJ2-2, with 8 bases aligning to TRBD1. This CDR3 contains 15 residues. Germline V lookup: CDR1 LNHDA, CDR2 SQIVND (reference sequence). Trimming at V came to 7 bases and at J to 0 bases, leaving 4 bases not matched to a gene. In nucleotides, the CDR3 is TGTGCCAGTACCATGGGACAGGCGAACACCGGGGAGCTGTTTTTT. It specifies CASTMGQANTGELFF. Filled out from reference TRBV19 and TRBJ2-2, the complete variable domain reads DGGITQSPKYLFRKEGQNVTLSCEQNLNHDAMYWYRQDPGQGLRLIYYSQIVNDFQKGDIAEGYSVSREKKESFPLTVTSAQKNPTAFYLCASTMGQANTGELFFGEGSRLTVL.

J is TRBJ1-3 and V is TRBV5-6; TRBD1 is a possible D gene (5 bases). Germline values: CDR1 SGHDT, CDR2 YYEEEE. The CDR3 loop spans 15 amino acids. Between the trimmed V and J ends, which lost 4 bases and 0 bases, there was a span of 11 bases. CDR3 in amino acids: CASSIQANSGNTIYF. The CDR3 DNA reads as TGTGCCAGCAGCATACAGGCAAACTCTGGAAACACCATATATTTT.

The V call is TRBV6-4, the J call TRBJ2-2; D tentatively reads TRBD1 or TRBD2 (5 bases each). The CDR3 is made up of 13 amino acids. Deletions cut 6 bases from V and 7 bases from J, with 12 bases between. CDR1 and CDR2 from the germline V gene are MRHNA and SNTAGT. The CDR3 DNA reads as TGTGCCAGCAGCCTCGTGAGGGGCGGGGAGCTGTTTTTT. Translating it yields CASSLVRGGELFF.

The chain is built from TRBV19 and TRBJ2-5; 10 positions agree with TRBD2. V was clipped by 7 bases and J by 0 bases; unmatched bases: 2. The CDR3 contains 14 residues. Per germline, CDR1 LNHDA and CDR2 SQIVND (reference sequence). This chain's CDR3 is CASKTSGYQETQYF. CDR3 nucleotides: TGTGCCAGTAAGACTAGCGGGTACCAAGAGACCCAGTACTTC. Using reference TRBV19 and TRBJ2-5 for the parts outside the CDR3, the full variable domain is DGGITQSPKYLFRKEGQNVTLSCEQNLNHDAMYWYRQDPGQGLRLIYYSQIVNDFQKGDIAEGYSVSREKKESFPLTVTSAQKNPTAFYLCASKTSGYQETQYFGPGTRLLVL.

The table lists this clone with a count of one. The chain recombines TRBV5-1 with TRBJ1-3; TRBD1 matches at 10 bases. There are 20 residues in the CDR3. V was clipped by 3 bases and J by 0 bases; unmatched bases: 15. Germline V gene sequence: CDR1 SGHRS, CDR2 YFSETQ. This CDR3 is CASSSTFGDRGQSSGNTIYF. The CDR3 DNA follows: TGCGCCAGCAGCTCCACCTTTGGGGACAGGGGACAGAGCTCTGGAAACACCATATATTTT.

This chain uses TRBV6-5 with TRBJ1-1, with D hard to call. Trimming stripped 2 bases from V and 0 bases from J, with 4 bases between. CDR3 size: 13 residues. The germline V gene has CDR1 MNHEY and CDR2 SVGAGI. The CDR3 spells CASSYLVNTEAFF. The CDR3 nucleotides read TGTGCCAGCAGTTACCTTGTGAACACTGAAGCTTTCTTT.

The rearrangement joins TRBV2 to TRBJ1-2; D is ambiguous. The germline V gene encodes CDR1 SNHLY and CDR2 FYNNEI. CDR3 size: 15 residues. Trimming stripped 7 bases from V and 4 bases from J, with 19 bases between. The CDR3 region has the DNA TGTGCCAGCACCCTCACGACGGACGCCGGCTATGGCTACACCTTC. It yields the protein CASTLTTDAGYGYTF. Together with reference TRBV2 and TRBJ1-2, the CDR3 gives the full variable domain: EPEVTQTPSHQVTQMGQEVILRCVPISNHLYFYWYRQILGQKVEFLVSFYNNEISEKSEIFDDQFSVERPDGSNFTLKIRSTKLEDSAMYFCASTLTTDAGYGYTFGSGTRLTVV.

This clone was picked up a small number of times. The gene calls are TRBV5-4 and TRBJ1-2; the D is unclear. V was cut by 1 base and J by 1 base, with 5 bases left in between. Germline V CDR1 and CDR2: SGHNT, YYREEE (reference sequence). The CDR3 runs 13 residues. CDR3 bases: TGTGCCAGCAGCTTGAGTAGTAACTATGGCTACACCTTC. Translation gives CASSLSSNYGYTF.

The chain joins TRBV9 to TRBJ1-1; 8 bases are shared with TRBD1. The CDR3 totals 12 residues. The V and J ends lost 5 bases and 4 bases, in that order; junction bases with no gene match: 1. The germline V gene encodes CDR1 SGDLS and CDR2 YYNGEE. The CDR3 sequence: CASSGTGTEAFF. As DNA, the CDR3 is TGTGCCAGCAGTGGGACAGGCACTGAAGCTTTCTTT.

V and J are TRBV29-1 and TRBJ2-5; D is perhaps TRBD1 (6 bases). This CDR3 has 10 residues. Germline V lookup: CDR1 SQVTM, CDR2 ANQGSEA. V lost 6 bases to trimming and J lost 4 bases, with 6 bases between them. DNA of the CDR3: TGCAGCGTCAGGGGAGAGACCCAGTACTTC. Translation: CSVRGETQYF. The variable domain in full, completed from reference TRBV29-1 and TRBJ2-5, reads SAVISQKPSRDICQRGTSLTIQCQVDSQVTMMFWYRQQPGQSLTLIATANQGSEATYESGFVIDKFPISRPNLTFSTLTVSNMSPEDSSIYLCSVRGETQYFGPGTRLLVL.

This sequence joins TRBV5-4 and TRBJ2-7; no reliable D call. This CDR3 has 14 amino acids. V was shortened by 4 bases and J by 3 bases, with 14 bases between the two germline ends. Germline lookup yields CDR1 SGHNT and CDR2 YYREEE (reference sequence). CDR3 protein: CASSQEAAGYEQYF. DNA of the CDR3: TGTGCCAGCAGCCAAGAGGCGGCAGGCTACGAGCAGTACTTC.

V usage is TRBV7-2 and J usage is TRBJ2-7; 12 positions agree with TRBD2. J gave up 3 bases and V 5 bases, and 5 bases lay outside the gene matches. Looked up from germline, CDR1 is SGHTA and CDR2 is FQGNSA. This CDR3 comprises 15 residues. CDR3 region: CASSRLAGDLYEQYF. CDR3 bases: TGTGCCAGCAGCAGACTAGCGGGAGACCTCTACGAGCAGTACTTC.